The 7 T cell receptor beta chains given below trace back to one sample, sequenced in a study of Graves' ophthalmopathy and Graves' hyperthyroidism (dated by TCRdb to 2017 to 2018). The run used an Illumina HiSeq 2000. For repertoire sequencing, the TCR beta CDR3 regions were amplified from RNA transcripts. The first round was an RT-PCR using HTBI primers with the Qiagen OneStep RT-PCR kit, and this first round was followed by a second-round multiplex PCR, then size selection and purification. TCRdb ran its own pipeline on the public reads, namely fastp trimming at Q25 and MiXCR clone calling, and kept in-frame beta chains. Every distinct CDR3 protein forms one entry, paired with its most common genes and DNA. For this sample there are a few hundred thousand distinct CDR3 sequences; approximately 18% appear just once. The ten largest clones capture roughly 2.6% of the sample. The sequenced sample was peripheral blood. These receptors were taken from an adult woman with stable Graves' hyperthyroidism.

The sample holds many counts of this clonotype. CDR3 sequence (DNA): TGTGCCTTAAGTCGGGACAGAACGAATCAGCCCCAGCATTTT. Its translation is CALSRDRTNQPQHF. This chain joins TRBV28 and TRBJ1-5; 7 positions agree with TRBD1. The V and J ends lost 11 bases and 4 bases, in that order; junction bases with no gene match: 11. The germline gives CDR1 MDHEN, CDR2 SYDVKM. The CDR3 loop spans 14 amino acids. Supplemented by reference TRBV28 and TRBJ1-5, the full variable domain reads DVKVTQSSRYLVKRTGEKVFLECVQDMDHENMFWYRQDPGLGLRLIYFSYDVKMKEKGDIPEGYSVSREKKERFSLILESASTNQTSMYLCALSRDRTNQPQHFGDGTRLSIL.

This clonotype appeared many times. The gene calls are TRBV7-9 and TRBJ2-7; D may be TRBD2 (5 bases). Trimming stripped 1 base from V and 3 bases from J, with 10 bases between. This CDR3 spans 14 amino acids. Germline CDR1 is SEHNR and CDR2 is FQNEAQ (reference sequence). The CDR3 region is CASSLEGSGYEQYF. The CDR3 region has the DNA TGTGCCAGCAGCTTAGAGGGCAGCGGCTACGAGCAGTACTTC.

The J gene is TRBJ1-5, the V gene TRBV6-1, with 9 bases lining up with TRBD1. Germline V gene lookup returns CDR1 MNHNS and CDR2 SASEGT. J lost 7 bases, V lost 6 bases, and 7 bases had no gene match. The CDR3 is 14 amino acids. The CDR3 is CASRATGGGQPQHF. The CDR3 coding sequence is TGTGCCAGCAGGGCGACAGGGGGGGGCCAGCCCCAGCATTTT.

This clonotype was counted ten times or more. This sequence joins TRBV7-9 and TRBJ2-5, with D unresolved. CDR1 and CDR2 (germline): SEHNR, FQNEAQ (reference sequence). Between the trimmed V and J ends, which lost 8 bases and 5 bases, there was a span of 15 bases. The CDR3 is 13 residues long. CDR3 sequence reads: CASLRWAQETQYF. In DNA, the CDR3 is TGTGCCAGCCTCAGGTGGGCGCAGGAGACCCAGTACTTC.

This clonotype has ten or more counts. V is TRBV6-2 or TRBV6-3 and J is TRBJ1-3; the D gene is possibly TRBD1 (6 bases). Germline V lookup: CDR1 MNHEY, CDR2 SVGEGT. The V gene lost 5 bases and the J gene lost 8 bases, with 34 bases spanning the gap. This CDR3 comprises 20 residues. The CDR3: CASSNPEPTTYPKGEDTIYF. CDR3 DNA sequence: TGTGCCAGCAGTAACCCTGAGCCGACTACCTACCCAAAGGGGGAAGACACCATATATTTT.

The sample holds many counts of this clonotype. The CDR3 does not close with the conserved phenylalanine or tryptophan, likely indicating a read error. V gene TRBV29-1 combines with J gene TRBJ2-7; D remains unclear. V lost 0 bases and J 5 bases, leaving 11 bases between the germline ends. The CDR3 is 13 residues long. Germline loops: CDR1 SQVTM, CDR2 ANQGSEA. The CDR3 nucleotides read TGCAGCGTTGAAGATTGGTCTTCTAACGAGCAGTACCTC. Protein: CSVEDWSSNEQYL.

At least ten counts were recorded for this clonotype. The chain has TRBV3-1 and TRBJ1-3; D not resolved. CDR3 length: 12 amino acids. Germline V gene data show CDR1 as LGHDT and CDR2 as YNNKEL (reference sequence). V shed 5 bases and J shed 4 bases, with 6 bases lying between them. CDR3 region: CASSEAGNTIYF. The CDR3, as DNA: TGTGCCAGCAGCGAAGCGGGAAACACCATATATTTT.